This TCR beta chain was recorded in a study of cytomegalovirus exposure and HLA in healthy donors (dated by TCRdb to 2016 to 2017). About the full investigation: An earlier analysis of more than 550 of the donors reported about 300 Gb of sequence data and 117 million unique TCR beta sequences obtained from roughly 180 million T cells. About 280 gigabases of sequencing data and tens of millions of unique TCR sequences made up an early release that covered 500 to 700 HLA-typed donors. The genetic ancestry cluster associated with self-reported Caucasian donors included over 65% of the roughly 360 genotyped donors. The study aimed to test whether signatures of past pathogen exposure could be identified by cataloging public T cell receptors. Using immunosequencing, the study profiled T cell repertoires from approximately 700 subjects and related those repertoires to cytomegalovirus serostatus. Along with the roughly 700-subject first cohort, a separate validation cohort of over a hundred different subjects was used. To predict cytomegalovirus infection status, the study combined high-throughput TCR immunosequencing, statistical association of individual TCRs with disease status, and machine learning. To study patterns of TCR occurrence, a later analysis re-analyzed previously published TCR beta repertoires from more than 550 donors and added high-resolution HLA genotyping. Rather than drawing on any new phenotypic data, the later analysis identified candidate immune exposures from TCR beta sequences and the way those sequences occurred across donors. In an earlier analysis of 500 to 650 of the donors, high-throughput TCR beta sequencing was used to judge whether each TCR beta V gene segment behaved as functional or pseudogenic. Alongside the repertoire data, information on donor age, sex, ethnicity and CMV serostatus was compiled. A later genetic analysis used genome-wide SNP genotypes for about three fifths of the 666 donors, treating that subset as a discovery cohort. All discovery cohort repertoires had been generated on a single sequencing platform. Class I and class II HLA loci were covered by the typing at four-digit resolution. Typing coverage differed by locus: A, B, C, DRB1 and DQB1 were typed in roughly 620-630 donors, DQA1 in about 550, DPA1 in around 610, and DPB1 in 400 to 480. A handful of DR-DQ haplotypes were handled as single units for association and clustering because linkage in the cohort was strong. On average, around 240,000 unique TCR beta nucleotide sequences were sequenced per donor among more than 350 genotyped donors of the cohort, with 15% to 20% of those sequences being non-productive.

The protocol used for the library was the immunoSEQ multiplex PCR assay. For the multiplex PCR, a mixture combining 60 forward primers for TCR Vbeta segments and 13 reverse primers for TCR Jbeta segments was used. A multiplex PCR assay on genomic DNA amplified the CDR3 region of rearranged TCR beta genes. Amplified TCR beta libraries were sequenced as 87-base-pair reads on the Illumina HiSeq System. On the study's bioinformatics: A later analysis counted about 80 million unique TCR beta chains across the 500 to 850 repertoires, and some 11 million of these chains were shared by at least two donors. To remove PCR and sequencing errors, raw reads were error-corrected and collapsed into unique sequences using a nearest-neighbor algorithm that merged closely related sequences. Alignment of CDR3 sequences to IMGT reference sequences was used to assign V, D and J gene segments. Each retained sequence needed at least a six-nucleotide match to both a V gene segment and a J gene segment. A rearrangement was called productive if the CDR3 had no stop codons and remained in frame with V and J, and every other rearrangement was called non-productive. Following IMGT convention, CDR3 was defined as the stretch from the second conserved V-encoded cysteine to the conserved J-encoded phenylalanine. The earlier analysis of roughly 590 of the donors excluded any sequence lacking an unambiguous match to a single V gene segment. In an earlier analysis of about 590 of the donors, a V segment was called functional when productive rearrangements were above 56.7%, and segregating when the standard deviation between donors exceeded 5%. A statistical classification framework was built to diagnose cytomegalovirus status from the catalog of TCR beta chain sequences. In a later analysis, V and J genes were assigned by comparing TCR nucleotide sequences against IMGT/GENE-DB human TR gene sequences. A later analysis assigned CDR3 sequences and most-parsimonious VDJ recombination scenarios with the TCRdist pipeline. A later analysis defined each TCR beta chain by its CDR3 amino acid sequence plus V-gene family, and excluded reads lacking a unique V-gene family. A later analysis removed nearly 600 highly shared, low-generation-probability nucleotide sequences to deal with suspected cross-contamination and a sequencing artifact. In a later analysis, a clonal expansion index was calculated for each public chain from normalized within-repertoire ranks of inferred template counts. In a later analysis, generation probabilities were computed using a VDJ recombination model fitted to out-of-frame rearrangements, and the results were checked against IGoR. In a later analysis, TCR-TCR, TCR-HLA and TCR-CMV co-occurrence was scored with hypergeometric tests, and a repertoire-size bias correction was applied to TCR pairs. To estimate false discovery rates, a later analysis permuted the HLA or CMV assignments 20 times. In a later analysis, co-occurring TCRs were grouped with DBSCAN, and TCRdist sequence similarity was added when clustering was performed within HLA-allele-positive subsets. For co-occurrence clustering, repertoires with fewer than 30,000 or more than 120,000 public chains were excluded, along with 5 or 6 repertoires with anomalous nucleotide sharing. TCRdb re-hosts the immuneACCESS table, in-frame sequences only. Its copies lack some clones; in the studies checked, an unresolved V gene accounts for under half of them, and the cause for the rest is not known. V, J and clone size derive from that table, while D and trimming were established from the DNA sequence. Recorded for this sample are about 72,000 clones; almost 85% of them occurred a single time. About 1.9% of the sample is taken by the ten largest.

A note on this clone: Its antigen has not been determined. There are no base qualities to consult, and no much larger clone falls within one base.

The germline V gene encodes CDR1 MRHNA and CDR2 SNTAGT. The junction shows trimming of 8 bases on V and 6 bases on J, and the gene matches do not reach 6 bases of it. Its CDR3 holds 14 amino acids, cysteine through phenylalanine. Here the CDR3 DNA is all that survives: 42 bases in frame from base 1. Summary of the overall study and its limitations: V-gene and J-gene trimming of TCR beta chains was associated with a missense DCLRE1C variant in a later genetic analysis, and the association was replicated in an independent cohort. Broadly in line with IMGT annotations, most TCR beta V segments showed up in productive rearrangements about 90% or about 30% of the time in an earlier analysis of 450 to 750 of the donors. Roughly uniform sequencing depth across donors was assumed in presence/absence analyses, although this assumption may not hold. The study gave a list of some 150 TCR beta chains associated with cytomegalovirus. The sequencing pipeline was judged likely to have produced a cluster of highly shared sequence variants as a technical artifact. In vitro tests confirmed that a few of the cytomegalovirus-associated TCR beta chains recognize cytomegalovirus antigens. Strong co-occurrence of HLA alleles, especially DR and DQ, made assigning TCR associations to individual alleles difficult. Specific HLA alleles were associated with roughly 16,000 TCR beta sequences at a false discovery rate of 0.05 in a later analysis. HLA typing was unavailable for some donors at each locus, so association tests used only the typed subset. CMV serostatus was the only immune exposure information available for the cohort. According to a later analysis, most CMV-associated TCR beta chains appeared to be HLA-restricted, and the HLA associations seemed to be driven largely by CMV exposure. The 87-base-pair reads could not distinguish some IMGT-functional V segments, including TRBV6-2 and TRBV6-3, so those segments were excluded. Cytomegalovirus status was reported to be diagnosed by the classifier with high specificity and sensitivity in both the original and validation cohorts. A later analysis found that HLA-associated TCR beta chains were more clonally expanded and had lower generation probabilities than equally common non-associated chains. While some public TCRs were present in many individuals, most TCR sequences turned up only very rarely across donors. According to the authors, the approach could potentially be generalized to other disease states and immunological phenotypes. Correlated functional status among segregating V segments might be attributable to linkage disequilibrium, but an unknown experimental factor could not be ruled out. In this cohort, only TCR beta chains were sequenced, and detectable features were limited by the absence of alpha or paired-chain data. Several of the top co-occurrence clusters appeared to be linked to parvovirus B19, influenza, CMV and Epstein-Barr virus, according to a later analysis. In a later analysis, the rate of TCR association differed among HLA loci, with DRB1 alleles having the most associated TCRs and HLA-C alleles having the fewest. The earlier analysis of 450 to 700 of the donors excluded some 15 rarely observed V segments, including chromosome 9 orphons, because counts were too low. Compared with the approximately 710-donor mean, donors in an Asian-associated ancestry cluster had fewer N-insertions in productive TCRs, according to a later genetic analysis. A further reported finding was that TCR beta sequences accurately predicted the HLA-A and HLA-B alleles for most subjects in the first cohort.

In total, 500 to 700 healthy bone marrow donors made up the cohort. At the time of sampling, every cohort member was nominally healthy, though immune exposures that went unrecorded were likely present. The donor was CMV seronegative and belonged to the group of 352 seronegative cohort members. A peripheral blood sample was collected from each donor, and TCR beta sequencing was performed on peripheral blood mononuclear cells. The Qiagen DNeasy Blood Extraction Kit was used to extract genomic DNA from the blood cell samples. This sequence uses TRBV6-4 and TRBJ2-1, with TRBD2 matching 11 junction bases. Sequenced sample: PBMCs. The source of this sequence is a man in his late teens or twenties in good health and CMV-seronegative. The DNA sequence follows: TGTGCCAGCTCCCTAGCGGGGGGTCCCAATGAGCAGTTCTTC. It specifies CASSLAGGPNEQFF.